The 17 T cell receptor beta chains listed next were all sequenced from one sample in a study of cytomegalovirus exposure and HLA in healthy donors. The PCR contained 60 Vbeta and 13 Jbeta primers. Assay used: immunoSEQ multiplex PCR; TCRdb lists only in-frame clones, some missing. Of about 200,000 clones detected, under 85% appear once; the ten largest clones hold 1.7%. The sequenced material came from PBMCs. These receptors originate from a man in his fifties or sixties in good health and CMV-seronegative.

This clone has a handful of counts. CDR3 sequence reads: CASSILAGGSDTQYF. The CDR3 DNA is TGTGCCAGTAGTATCCTAGCGGGAGGTTCAGATACGCAGTATTTT. The chain employs TRBV19 and TRBJ2-3, with 11 positions matching TRBD2. This CDR3 has 15 amino acids. Trimming removed 3 bases from V and 4 bases from J; junction bases left unmatched: 3. The germline V gene has CDR1 LNHDA and CDR2 SQIVND (reference sequence).

The chain recombines TRBV29-1 with TRBJ2-7; D may be TRBD2 (5 bases). The germline V and J ends were trimmed by 6 bases and 7 bases, with 22 bases remaining between them. This CDR3 spans 14 amino acids. CDR1 is SQVTM, CDR2 ANQGSEA, per germline. CDR3 coding DNA: TGCAGCGTCGCGATAGGTCAGAGGTCGGGAGAGCAGTACTTC. Translating it yields CSVAIGQRSGEQYF.

This clone has more than one count but fewer than ten. The V and J genes are TRBV7-6 and TRBJ2-3; 9 positions agree with TRBD2. Germline lookup yields CDR1 SGHVS and CDR2 FNYEAQ. With 1 base clipped from V and 7 bases from J, the junction kept 6 bases outside the gene matches. The CDR3 is 15 amino acids. The chain's CDR3 is CASSLGGTSSNTQYF. The CDR3 DNA reads as TGTGCCAGCAGCTTAGGGGGGACTAGCTCCAATACGCAGTATTTT.

V gene TRBV5-1 combines with J gene TRBJ2-2; tentative D call: TRBD1 (6 bases). Trimming removed 0 bases from V and 3 bases from J, with 9 bases in between. The CDR3 is 15 residues long. The germline CDR1 and CDR2 sequences are SGHRS and YFSETQ. CDR3 bases: TGCGCCAGCAGCTTGGCCAGGGGCGACACCGGGGAGCTGTTTTTT. Encoded protein: CASSLARGDTGELFF.

This chain joins TRBV7-2 and TRBJ2-4, with D unresolved. Looked up from germline, CDR1 is SGHTA and CDR2 is FQGNSA. The ends were cut back, 1 base at V and 6 bases at J, with 7 bases in the middle. This CDR3 has 13 residues. The CDR3 DNA follows: TGTGCCAGCAGCTTAGACTTTGCAAACATTCAGTACTTC. Protein product: CASSLDFANIQYF.

This clone occurred a few times. The chain joins TRBV5-5 to TRBJ2-1; 9 bases align to TRBD2. Germline CDR1 SGHKS, CDR2 YYEKEE (reference sequence). This CDR3 contains 15 residues. J lost 9 bases, V lost 2 bases, and 9 bases had no gene match. CDR3 in DNA: TGTGCCAGCAGCTTAGCGGGAGGCTTCTCGGGTGAGCAGTTCTTC. The encoded protein is CASSLAGGFSGEQFF.

Comments on this clone: Other DNA sequences of this sample code for an identical CDR3. This chain links TRBV6-1 with TRBJ1-5; maybe TRBD1 (6 bases). In germline, CDR1 is MNHNS, CDR2 SASEGT. The CDR3 consists of 14 residues. The V end lost 3 bases, the J end lost 2 bases, and 8 bases lay between the germline ends. As DNA, the CDR3 is TGTGCCAGCAGTGACAGGGGTGGCAATCAGCCCCAGCATTTT. Translating it yields CASSDRGGNQPQHF.

The chain carries TRBV6-1 and TRBJ1-1, with D tentatively TRBD1 (6 bases). Trimming cost V 4 bases and J 9 bases, with 15 bases left between them. CDR3 length equals 13 residues. CDR1 MNHNS and CDR2 SASEGT come from the germline V gene. CDR3 region: CASSARDKGKAFF. The DNA of the CDR3 is TGTGCCAGCAGTGCCCGGGACAAGGGAAAAGCTTTCTTT.

The chain combines TRBV9 with TRBJ2-7; 10 nucleotides agree with TRBD2. Germline CDR1 is SGDLS and CDR2 is YYNGEE. The CDR3 runs 14 residues. V dropped 3 bases and J dropped 5; count of bases not matched to a gene: 5. CDR3 amino acids: CASSGAGGPHEQYF. DNA of the CDR3: TGTGCCAGCAGCGGAGCGGGAGGGCCTCACGAGCAGTACTTC.

The chain combines TRBV25-1 with TRBJ1-1, with 7 bases lining up with TRBD1. The CDR3 is made up of 15 amino acids. Germline-derived CDR1 and CDR2 are MGHDK and SYGVNS. The V and J ends lost 8 bases and 0 bases, in that order; junction bases with no gene match: 9. This CDR3 reads CASAHWGQLNTEAFF. The CDR3 nucleotides read TGTGCCAGCGCCCATTGGGGACAGCTGAACACTGAAGCTTTCTTT.

The J gene is TRBJ2-5, the V gene TRBV15; 14 bases align to TRBD2. Matching the DNA end better, TRBJ2-7 makes the J call doubtful. CDR3 size: 15 residues. Germline V gene lookup returns CDR1 LNHNV and CDR2 YYDKDF (reference sequence). DNA for the CDR3: TGTGCCACCAGCAGAGCCGGGACTAGCGGGAGCGAGCAGTACTTC. Translating gives CATSRAGTSGSEQYF.

This chain joins TRBV28 and TRBJ1-1; 9 bases are shared with TRBD1. The length of the CDR3 is 17 residues. From germline, CDR1 is MDHEN and CDR2 SYDVKM. The junction had 10 bases not matched to a gene; V was cut back by 4 bases and J by 1 base. The CDR3 sequence: CASSSLGQGSWNTEAFF. In DNA, the CDR3 is TGTGCCAGCAGTTCCCTGGGACAGGGTAGTTGGAACACTGAAGCTTTCTTT.

This clone was observed once. The chain uses TRBV27 and TRBJ2-7, with unresolved D. Between the trimmed V and J ends, which lost 0 bases and 2 bases, there was a span of 8 bases. The CDR3 contains 14 residues. Germline V CDR1 and CDR2: MNHEY, SMNVEV (reference sequence). The CDR3 DNA is TGTGCCAGCAGTTTATCGGCAGATGCCTACGAGCAGTACTTC. Protein: CASSLSADAYEQYF.

The chain is built from TRBV5-6 and TRBJ1-2, with D possibly matching TRBD1 (5 bases). Between the trimmed V and J ends, which lost 6 bases and 4 bases, there was a span of 16 bases. Germline V gene sequence: CDR1 SGHDT, CDR2 YYEEEE. The CDR3 loop spans 14 amino acids. For the CDR3, the DNA is TGTGCCAGCATTCTCAGCCCGACAGCCTATGGCTACACCTTC. The encoded protein is CASILSPTAYGYTF.

This clone occurred a few times. The chain is built from TRBV9 and TRBJ2-2; TRBD2 agrees at 13 bases. CDR1 and CDR2 from the germline V gene are SGDLS and YYNGEE. J was trimmed by 5 bases and V by 4 bases; bases with no gene match: 5. The CDR3 extends over 16 amino acids. Here the CDR3 DNA reads TGTGCCAGCAGCTTCGGACTAGCGGGAGTTACCGGGGAGCTGTTTTTT. This sequence encodes CASSFGLAGVTGELFF.

The chain has TRBV11-2 and TRBJ2-7, with a weak D call TRBD2 (6 bases). The CDR3 extends over 17 amino acids. Trimming cost V 0 bases and J 2 bases, with 17 bases left between them. The germline CDR1 and CDR2 sequences are SGHAT and FQNNGV. The CDR3 DNA reads as TGTGCCAGCAGCTTAGAGGCGTGGGGGACTTTGACCTACGAGCAGTACTTC. Encoded protein: CASSLEAWGTLTYEQYF.

The chain has TRBV18 and TRBJ2-3; the D is unclear. Germline CDR1 reads KGHSH; CDR2 reads LQKENI. This CDR3 is 15 amino acids long. V lost 3 bases, J lost 1 base, and 11 bases lay in between. CDR3 nucleotides: TGTGCCAGCTCACCTCCGGAGTGGGGCACAGATACGCAGTATTTT. Amino acids: CASSPPEWGTDTQYF.